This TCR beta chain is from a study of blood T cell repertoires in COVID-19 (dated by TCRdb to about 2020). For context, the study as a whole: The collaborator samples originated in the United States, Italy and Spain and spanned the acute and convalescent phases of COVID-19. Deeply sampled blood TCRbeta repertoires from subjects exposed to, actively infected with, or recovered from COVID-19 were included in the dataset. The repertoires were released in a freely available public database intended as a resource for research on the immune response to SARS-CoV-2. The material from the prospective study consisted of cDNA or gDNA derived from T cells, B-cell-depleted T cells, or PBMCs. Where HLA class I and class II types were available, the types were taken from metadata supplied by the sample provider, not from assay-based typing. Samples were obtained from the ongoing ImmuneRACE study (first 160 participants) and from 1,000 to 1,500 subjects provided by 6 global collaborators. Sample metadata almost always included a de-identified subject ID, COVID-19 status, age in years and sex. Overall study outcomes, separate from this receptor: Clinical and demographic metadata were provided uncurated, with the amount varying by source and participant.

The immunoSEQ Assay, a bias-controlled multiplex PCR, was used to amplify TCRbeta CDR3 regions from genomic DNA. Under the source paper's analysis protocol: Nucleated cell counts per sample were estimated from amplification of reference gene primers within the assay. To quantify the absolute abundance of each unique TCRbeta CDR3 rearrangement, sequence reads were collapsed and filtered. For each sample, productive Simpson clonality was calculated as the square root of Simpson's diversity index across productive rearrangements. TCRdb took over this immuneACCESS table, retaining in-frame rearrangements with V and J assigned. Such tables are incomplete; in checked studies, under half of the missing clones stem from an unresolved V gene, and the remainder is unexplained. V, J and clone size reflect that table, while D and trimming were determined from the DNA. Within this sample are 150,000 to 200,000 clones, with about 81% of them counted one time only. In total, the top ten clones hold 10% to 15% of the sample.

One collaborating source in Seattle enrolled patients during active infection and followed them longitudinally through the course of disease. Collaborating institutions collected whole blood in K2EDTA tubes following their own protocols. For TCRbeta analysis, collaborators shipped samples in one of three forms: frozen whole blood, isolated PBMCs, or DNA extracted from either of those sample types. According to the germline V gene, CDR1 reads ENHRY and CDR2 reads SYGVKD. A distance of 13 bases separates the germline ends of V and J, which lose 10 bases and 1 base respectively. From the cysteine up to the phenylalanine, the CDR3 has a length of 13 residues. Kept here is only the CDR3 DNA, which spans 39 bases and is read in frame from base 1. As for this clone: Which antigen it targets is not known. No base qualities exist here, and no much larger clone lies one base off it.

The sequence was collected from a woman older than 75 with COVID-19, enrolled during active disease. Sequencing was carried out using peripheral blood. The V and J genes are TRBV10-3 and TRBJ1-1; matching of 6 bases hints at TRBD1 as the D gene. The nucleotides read TGTGCCAGCCAGGGGAATAGGAACACTGAAGCTTTCTTT. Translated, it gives CASQGNRNTEAFF.